This section outlines one T cell receptor (beta chain) sequence together with its context. This clone is a singleton in its sample. Which antigen it targets is not known. No much larger clone exists at a distance of one base, and base qualities are not known. Each collaborating institution followed its own protocols to collect whole blood in K2EDTA tubes. For TCRbeta analysis, collaborators shipped samples in one of three forms: frozen whole blood, isolated PBMCs, or DNA extracted from either of those sample types. This sample stems from a study of blood T cell repertoires in COVID-19 (dated by TCRdb to about 2020). About the study as a whole: The collaborator samples originated in the United States, Italy and Spain and spanned the acute and convalescent phases of COVID-19. The prospective study material was composed of cDNA or gDNA derived from T cells, B-cell-depleted T cells, or PBMCs. The dataset comprised deeply sampled blood TCRbeta repertoires from subjects exposed to, actively infected with, or recovered from COVID-19. The repertoires were released in a freely available public database meant as a resource for research on the immune response to SARS-CoV-2. Samples came from the ongoing ImmuneRACE study (first 160 participants) plus 1,254 subjects from 6 global collaborators. The sample metadata nearly always contained a de-identified subject ID, COVID-19 status, age in years and sex. Where HLA class I and class II types were available, the types were taken from metadata supplied by the sample provider, not from assay-based typing. The research as a whole found: The amount of clinical and demographic metadata varied by source and participant and was provided uncurated.

Trimming removed 7 bases from V and 4 bases from J; the gene matches leave 0 bases unexplained. For CDR1 and CDR2, the germline V gene lists KGHDR and SFDVKD. Including the terminal cysteine and phenylalanine, the CDR3 comprises 13 residues. The CDR3 DNA has 39 bases and is translated from base 1. TCRbeta CDR3 regions were amplified from genomic DNA using the immunoSEQ Assay, a bias-controlled multiplex PCR. Turning to the authors' computational methods: Within the assay, amplification of reference gene primers was used to estimate how many nucleated cells each sample contained. Sequence reads were collapsed and filtered to measure the absolute abundance of every unique TCRbeta CDR3 rearrangement. Productive Simpson clonality was computed per sample as the square root of Simpson's diversity index over productive rearrangements. The table was pulled from immuneACCESS by TCRdb, which kept in-frame rearrangements only. Such tables lose some clones; where checked, under half of the loss comes from unresolved V genes, and the rest has no known cause. Clone size and V and J calls were adopted from that table, with D and trimming inferred from the DNA. This sample is represented by around 260,000 clones; less than 90% of them were singletons. 13% of the sample is in the top ten clones.

The sequencing sample was made of peripheral blood. This chain is built from TRBV24-1 and TRBJ2-2, with 9 bases aligning to TRBD2. This TCR derives from a human donor in a cohort sampled during active COVID-19. The encoded CDR3 is CATRLAGTGELFF. The nucleotides read TGTGCCACCAGACTAGCGGGCACCGGGGAGCTGTTTTTT.